What follows are 24 T cell receptor beta chains derived from one specimen sequenced in a study of blood T cell repertoires in COVID-19. Profiling relied on immunoSEQ multiplex PCR, and the TCRdb table lists in-frame clones only, not all of them. The data show roughly 140,000 clones, about four fifths seen once. The sequenced sample consisted of PBMCs or T cells enriched from blood (not recorded which). The receptor source for this set is a woman between 45 and 60 years old who had been exposed to COVID-19.

This chain connects TRBV13 to TRBJ1-3; D is perhaps TRBD1 (5 bases). The CDR3 spans 14 residues. Per the germline V gene, CDR1 is PRHDT and CDR2 is FYEKMQ (reference sequence). The germline V and J ends were trimmed by 8 bases and 4 bases, with 15 bases remaining between them. The CDR3 protein is CASQRGGGGNTIYF. As DNA, the CDR3 is TGTGCCAGCCAGAGGGGAGGAGGAGGAAACACCATATATTTT.

V usage is TRBV5-4 and J usage is TRBJ2-1; 11 nucleotides agree with TRBD2. Trimming at V came to 0 bases and at J to 4 bases, leaving 3 bases not matched to a gene. This CDR3 is built from 16 residues. CDR1 is SGHNT, CDR2 YYREEE, per germline (reference sequence). Here the CDR3 DNA reads TGTGCCAGCAGCTTGGCCGGACTAGCGGGTTACAATGAGCAGTTCTTC. Amino acids: CASSLAGLAGYNEQFF.

This clone has just one count. The CDR3 loop is CASSVKTGGVYEQYF. CDR3 in DNA: TGCGCCAGCAGTGTGAAGACAGGGGGCGTCTACGAGCAGTACTTC. The chain links TRBV10-2 to TRBJ2-7, with 10 positions matching TRBD1. Per germline, CDR1 WSHSY and CDR2 SAAADI. There are 15 residues in the CDR3. V lost 4 bases to trimming and J lost 3 bases; unmatched junction nucleotides: 6.

The chain carries TRBV25-1 and TRBJ1-1; 9 nucleotides agree with TRBD1. The J segment lost 11 bases and the V segment lost 10 bases, leaving 11 bases of the junction unmatched. The CDR3 totals 12 residues. CDR1 and CDR2 from the germline V gene are MGHDK and SYGVNS. As DNA, the CDR3 is TGTGCCACCCAACAGGGGGCTTTGGTCGCTTTCTTT. Its translation: CATQQGALVAFF.

The V and J genes are TRBV6-5 and TRBJ2-3; the match to TRBD2 covers 8 bases. The CDR3 has 15 residues. Trimming at V came to 6 bases and at J to 7 bases, leaving 12 bases not matched to a gene. Germline V gives CDR1 MNHEY, CDR2 SVGAGI. The CDR3 DNA reads as TGTGCCAGCAGAGACTGGTCGGGGGGGCTGCATACGCAGTATTTT. It specifies CASRDWSGGLHTQYF.

The chain is built from TRBV27 and TRBJ1-1; 10 bases match TRBD1. In germline, CDR1 is MNHEY, CDR2 SMNVEV (reference sequence). The CDR3 sequence is 16 residues long. J gave up 1 base and V 2 bases, and 4 bases lay outside the gene matches. CDR3 protein: CASSLRDRGQNTEAFF. In DNA, the CDR3 is TGTGCCAGCAGTTTACGGGACAGGGGTCAGAACACTGAAGCTTTCTTT.

The chain has TRBV7-2 and TRBJ2-2; D possibly corresponds to TRBD1 (6 bases). The CDR3 sequence is 14 residues long. Germline V CDR1 and CDR2: SGHTA, FQGNSA. The germline V and J ends were trimmed by 6 bases and 3 bases, with 11 bases remaining between them. The CDR3 DNA follows: TGTGCCAGCAGGAGTCAGGGGTACACCGGGGAGCTGTTTTTT. It encodes CASRSQGYTGELFF.

The rearrangement links TRBV19 to TRBJ1-5; TRBD1 agrees at 9 bases. Looked up from germline, CDR1 is LNHDA and CDR2 is SQIVND (reference sequence). The CDR3 covers 16 residues. Trimming removed 7 bases from V and 2 bases from J; junction bases left unmatched: 9. In nucleotides, the CDR3 is TGTGCCAGTATGATTGGGACAGGGTGGGGCAATCAGCCCCAGCATTTT. Protein product: CASMIGTGWGNQPQHF.

The V gene is TRBV9, the J gene TRBJ1-1; D is undetermined. CDR3 length equals 14 residues. Germline lookup yields CDR1 SGDLS and CDR2 YYNGEE. The V end lost 0 bases, the J end lost 3 bases, and 9 bases lay between the germline ends. The CDR3 region is CASSVAGSDTEAFF. The CDR3 bases are TGTGCCAGCAGCGTAGCAGGTTCGGACACTGAAGCTTTCTTT.

CDR3: CAWSVTSGGGDTQYF. CDR3 in DNA: TGTGCCTGGAGTGTTACTAGCGGAGGGGGGGATACGCAGTATTTT. The chain has TRBV30 and TRBJ2-3; the match to TRBD2 covers 8 bases. The germline gives CDR1 GTSNPN, CDR2 SVGIG (reference sequence). Germline trimming cut 0 bases from V and 6 bases from J; bases unmatched to any gene: 8. The CDR3 runs 15 residues.

The chain couples TRBV19 to TRBJ1-2; D is undetermined. This CDR3 contains 12 residues. Germline CDR1 LNHDA, CDR2 SQIVND (reference sequence). Trimming stripped 5 bases from V and 2 bases from J, with 6 bases between. CDR3 in DNA: TGTGCCAGTAGTCCCCAGAACTATGGCTACACCTTC. Translated, it gives CASSPQNYGYTF.

The sample holds one count of this clone. The chain carries TRBV28 and TRBJ2-3, with D possibly being TRBD1 (6 bases). V dropped 2 bases and J dropped 4 bases, with 13 bases sitting between them. Germline CDR1 MDHEN, CDR2 SYDVKM. This CDR3 comprises 15 residues. The CDR3 coding sequence is TGTGCCAGCAGTTTAACAGGGAATAAGGCAGATACGCAGTATTTT. It specifies CASSLTGNKADTQYF.

In this sample, this clone turned up a few times. The chain combines TRBV6-5 with TRBJ2-2; the D gene is possibly TRBD2 (5 bases). This CDR3 spans 16 amino acids. Trimming removed 0 bases at V and 1 base at J, with 9 bases between. Germline loops: CDR1 MNHEY, CDR2 SVGAGI. The CDR3 DNA is TGTGCCAGCAGTTACTCGATGGGAGTGAACACCGGGGAGCTGTTTTTT. This codes for CASSYSMGVNTGELFF.

The chain employs TRBV27 and TRBJ1-1, with D uncertain. V was trimmed by 4 bases and J by 1 base, leaving 13 bases between them. In germline, CDR1 is MNHEY, CDR2 SMNVEV (reference sequence). The CDR3 has 15 amino acids. CDR3 loop: CASSSGMAGNTEAFF. The CDR3 nucleotides are TGTGCCAGCAGTTCTGGAATGGCGGGGAACACTGAAGCTTTCTTT.

This chain links TRBV4-3 with TRBJ2-3; 7 nucleotides match TRBD2. V shed 2 bases, J shed 2 bases, and the junction held 4 bases outside the gene matches. The CDR3 has 15 amino acids. Germline values: CDR1 LGHNA, CDR2 YSLEER. CDR3 sequence reads: CASSQRGESTDTQYF. The CDR3 DNA follows: TGCGCCAGCAGCCAACGGGGGGAATCCACAGATACGCAGTATTTT.

This clone rates as medium-sized (0.01 to 0.1%). The CDR3 region is CASSLEGAQLGETQYF. In nucleotides, the CDR3 is TGTGCCAGCAGCTTAGAGGGGGCTCAGCTAGGGGAGACCCAGTACTTC. This rearrangement joins TRBV7-9 to TRBJ2-5; 7 nucleotides agree with TRBD1. With V trimmed by 1 base and J by 5 bases, 10 bases remained unmatched. Looked up from germline, CDR1 is SEHNR and CDR2 is FQNEAQ (reference sequence). The CDR3 covers 16 residues.

This clone was detected only once. J is TRBJ2-1 and V is TRBV5-1; TRBD2 matches at 9 bases. Unmatched junction bases numbered 3, after V lost 0 bases and J lost 2 bases. Germline V lookup: CDR1 SGHRS, CDR2 YFSETQ. This CDR3 comprises 16 residues. CDR3 residues: CASSLVSSGTYNEQFF. The DNA for the CDR3 is TGCGCCAGCAGCTTGGTATCTAGCGGGACCTACAATGAGCAGTTCTTC.

This clone was detected a few times. The V call is TRBV9, the J call TRBJ1-5; 7 positions match TRBD1. CDR3 size: 16 residues. V lost 3 bases to trimming and J lost 0 bases; unmatched junction nucleotides: 6. CDR1 and CDR2 (germline): SGDLS, YYNGEE. CDR3 amino acids: CASSATGTVSNQPQHF. The CDR3 DNA follows: TGTGCCAGCAGCGCGACCGGGACAGTTAGCAATCAGCCCCAGCATTTT.

The chain joins TRBV5-1 to TRBJ1-2, with 11 nucleotides matching TRBD1. Germline V gene lookup returns CDR1 SGHRS and CDR2 YFSETQ. Trimming at V came to 4 bases and at J to 13 bases, leaving 18 bases not matched to a gene. This CDR3 comprises 16 residues. Written as DNA, the CDR3 is TGCGCCAGCAGCCCCCGGGGTGGACAGGGGGCTCTTTGGCTCACCTTC. Its translation is CASSPRGGQGALWLTF.

The genes are TRBV7-7 and TRBJ2-1; 8 nucleotides match TRBD2. The germline CDR1 and CDR2 sequences are SSHAT and FNYEAQ (reference sequence). The CDR3 length is 16 residues. The junction had 19 bases not matched to a gene; V was cut back by 11 bases and J by 7 bases. In DNA form, the CDR3 reads TGTGCCGAATCAAATAAGAAACCGGGGGGGCTTAATGAGCAGTTCTTC. Amino acid sequence: CAESNKKPGGLNEQFF. The variable domain in full, with the rest retrieved from reference TRBV7-7 and TRBJ2-1, is GAGVSQSPRYKVTKRGQDVTLRCDPISSHATLYWYQQALGQGPEFLTYFNYEAQPDKSGLPSDRFSAERPEGSISTLTIQRTEQRDSAMYRCAESNKKPGGLNEQFFGPGTRLTVL.

A single count supports this clone. The rearrangement links TRBV7-3 to TRBJ2-2, with D maybe TRBD2 (6 bases). The CDR3 totals 14 residues. CDR1 and CDR2 from the germline V gene are SGHTA and FQGTGA. Trimming cost V 2 bases and J 7 bases, with 11 bases left between them. The CDR3 spells CASSLGGASGELFF. CDR3 DNA sequence: TGTGCCAGCAGCTTAGGAGGGGCGAGCGGGGAGCTGTTTTTT.

CDR3 residues: CTSSIQRRTSGYNEQFF. Here the CDR3 DNA reads TGCACCAGCAGCATTCAGAGGAGGACTAGCGGTTACAATGAGCAGTTCTTC. The chain links TRBV1 to TRBJ2-1; TRBD2 is taken as the D call from the table, unchecked against the DNA. TRBV1 is listed as a pseudogene. The CDR3 is 17 residues long.

The chain combines TRBV19 with TRBJ1-1; D unclear. The CDR3 extends over 13 amino acids. In germline, CDR1 is LNHDA, CDR2 SQIVND (reference sequence). Trimming cost V 7 bases and J 1 base, with 10 bases left between them. The CDR3 DNA follows: TGTGCCAGTACAATGAGGGCGAACACTGAAGCTTTCTTT. It is translated as CASTMRANTEAFF.

This chain joins TRBV4-2 and TRBJ2-1, with TRBD2 matching 10 bases. V dropped 0 bases and J dropped 6; count of bases not matched to a gene: 8. Germline V gene lookup returns CDR1 LGHNA and CDR2 YNFKEQ. The CDR3 runs 17 residues. The CDR3, as DNA: TGTGCCAGCAGCCAAGACCCTAGCGGGGGCCTGCCCAATGAGCAGTTCTTC. As protein: CASSQDPSGGLPNEQFF.